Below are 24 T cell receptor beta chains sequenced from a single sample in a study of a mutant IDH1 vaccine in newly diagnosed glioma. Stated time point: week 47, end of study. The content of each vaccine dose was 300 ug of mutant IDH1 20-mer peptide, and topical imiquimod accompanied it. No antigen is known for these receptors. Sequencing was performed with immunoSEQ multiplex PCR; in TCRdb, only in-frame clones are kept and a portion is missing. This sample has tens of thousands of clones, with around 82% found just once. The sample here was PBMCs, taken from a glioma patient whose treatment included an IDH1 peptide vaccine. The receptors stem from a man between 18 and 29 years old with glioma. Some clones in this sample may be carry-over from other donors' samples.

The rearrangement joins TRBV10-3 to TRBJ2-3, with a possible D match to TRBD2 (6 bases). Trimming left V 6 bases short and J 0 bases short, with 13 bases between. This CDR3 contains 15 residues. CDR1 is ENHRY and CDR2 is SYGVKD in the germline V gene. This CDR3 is CAIRRGEFSTDTQYF. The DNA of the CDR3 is TGTGCCATCAGGCGCGGGGAGTTTAGCACAGATACGCAGTATTTT.

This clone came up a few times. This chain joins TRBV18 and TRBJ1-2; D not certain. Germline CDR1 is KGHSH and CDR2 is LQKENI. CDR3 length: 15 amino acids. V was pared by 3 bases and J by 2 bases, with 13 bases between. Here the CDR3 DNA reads TGTGCCAGCTCACCGCCAGGCCCTGGGAACTATGGCTACACCTTC. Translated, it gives CASSPPGPGNYGYTF.

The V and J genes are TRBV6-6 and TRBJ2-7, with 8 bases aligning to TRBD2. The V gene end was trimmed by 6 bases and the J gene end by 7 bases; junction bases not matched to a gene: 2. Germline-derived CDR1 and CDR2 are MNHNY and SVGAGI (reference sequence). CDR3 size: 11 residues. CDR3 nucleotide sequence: TGTGCCAGCAGCCGGGGGGGTGAGCAGTACTTC. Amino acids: CASSRGGEQYF.

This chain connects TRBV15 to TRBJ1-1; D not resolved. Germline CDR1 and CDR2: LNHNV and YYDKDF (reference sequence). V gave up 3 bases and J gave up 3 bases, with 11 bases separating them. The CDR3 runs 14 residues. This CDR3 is CATSSKTGYTEAFF. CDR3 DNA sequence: TGTGCCACCAGCAGTAAGACTGGATACACTGAAGCTTTCTTT.

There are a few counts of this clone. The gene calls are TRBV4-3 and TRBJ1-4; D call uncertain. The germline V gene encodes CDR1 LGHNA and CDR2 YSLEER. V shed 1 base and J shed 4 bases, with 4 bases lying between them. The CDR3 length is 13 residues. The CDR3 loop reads CASSQGRNEKLFF. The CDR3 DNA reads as TGCGCCAGCAGCCAAGGGCGTAATGAAAAACTGTTTTTT.

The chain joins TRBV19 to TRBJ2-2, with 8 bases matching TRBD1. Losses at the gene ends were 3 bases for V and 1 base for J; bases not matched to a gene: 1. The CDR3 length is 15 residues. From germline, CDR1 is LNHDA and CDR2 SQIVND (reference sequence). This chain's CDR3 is CASSIDRGNTGELFF. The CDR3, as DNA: TGTGCCAGTAGTATCGACAGGGGGAACACCGGGGAGCTGTTTTTT.

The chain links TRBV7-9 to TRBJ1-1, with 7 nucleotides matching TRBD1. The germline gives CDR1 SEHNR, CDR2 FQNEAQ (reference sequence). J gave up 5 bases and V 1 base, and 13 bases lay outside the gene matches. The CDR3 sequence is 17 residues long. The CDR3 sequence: CASSLGVGGRGPTEAFF. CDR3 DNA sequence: TGTGCCAGCAGCTTAGGGGTTGGTGGAAGGGGGCCAACTGAAGCTTTCTTT.

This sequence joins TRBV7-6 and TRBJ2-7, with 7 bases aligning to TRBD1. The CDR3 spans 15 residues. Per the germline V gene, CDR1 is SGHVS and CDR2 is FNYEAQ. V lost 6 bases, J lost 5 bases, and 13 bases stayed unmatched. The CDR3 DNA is TGTGCCAGCAGGGGCCATACAGGGGTTAGCAACGAGCAGTACTTC. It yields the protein CASRGHTGVSNEQYF.

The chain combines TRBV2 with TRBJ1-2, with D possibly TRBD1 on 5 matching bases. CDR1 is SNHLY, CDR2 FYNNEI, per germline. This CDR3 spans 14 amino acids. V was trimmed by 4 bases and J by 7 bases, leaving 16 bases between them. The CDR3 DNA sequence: TGTGCCAGCAGTGTTAGGGGTTATCAAGGTGGCTACACCTTC. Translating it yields CASSVRGYQGGYTF. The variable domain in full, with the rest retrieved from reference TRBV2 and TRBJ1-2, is EPEVTQTPSHQVTQMGQEVILRCVPISNHLYFYWYRQILGQKVEFLVSFYNNEISEKSEIFDDQFSVERPDGSNFTLKIRSTKLEDSAMYFCASSVRGYQGGYTFGSGTRLTVV.

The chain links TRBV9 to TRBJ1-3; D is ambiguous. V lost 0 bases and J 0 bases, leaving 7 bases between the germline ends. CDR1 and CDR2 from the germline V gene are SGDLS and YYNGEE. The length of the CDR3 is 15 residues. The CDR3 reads CASSVDRFSGNTIYF. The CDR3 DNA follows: TGTGCCAGCAGCGTAGATCGCTTCTCTGGAAACACCATATATTTT.

In DNA form, the CDR3 reads TGTGCCAGCACTAGGCGTGAAACTAATGAAAAACTGTTTTTT. Protein product: CASTRRETNEKLFF. The gene calls are TRBV6-6 and TRBJ1-4; no definite D call. CDR1 and CDR2 from the germline V gene are MNHNY and SVGAGI (reference sequence). This CDR3 comprises 14 residues. Trimming stripped 7 bases from V and 1 base from J, with 10 bases between.

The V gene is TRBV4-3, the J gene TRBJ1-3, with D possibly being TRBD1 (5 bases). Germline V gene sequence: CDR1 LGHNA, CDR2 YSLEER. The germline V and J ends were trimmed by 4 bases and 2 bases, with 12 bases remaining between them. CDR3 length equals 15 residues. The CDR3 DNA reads TGCGCCAGCAGCCTAATGGGGGTTGCTGGAAACACCATATATTTT. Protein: CASSLMGVAGNTIYF.

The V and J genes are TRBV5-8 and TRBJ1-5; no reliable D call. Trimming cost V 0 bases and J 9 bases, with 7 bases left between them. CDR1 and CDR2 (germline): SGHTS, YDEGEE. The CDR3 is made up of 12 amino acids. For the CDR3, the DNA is TGTGCCAGCAGCTTGGGTTGGGGGCCCCAGCATTTT. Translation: CASSLGWGPQHF.

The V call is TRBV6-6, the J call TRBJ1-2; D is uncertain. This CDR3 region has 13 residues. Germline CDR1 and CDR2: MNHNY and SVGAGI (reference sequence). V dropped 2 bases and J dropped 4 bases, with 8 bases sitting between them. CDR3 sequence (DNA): TGTGCCAGCAGTTACCGGGATTTCTATGGCTACACCTTC. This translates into CASSYRDFYGYTF.

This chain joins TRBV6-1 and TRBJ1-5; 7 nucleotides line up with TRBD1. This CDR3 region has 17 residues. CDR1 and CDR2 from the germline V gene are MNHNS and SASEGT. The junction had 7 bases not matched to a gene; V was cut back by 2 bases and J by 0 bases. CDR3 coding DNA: TGTGCCAGCAGTGAACCACAGGGGCTCGATAGCAATCAGCCCCAGCATTTT. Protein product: CASSEPQGLDSNQPQHF.

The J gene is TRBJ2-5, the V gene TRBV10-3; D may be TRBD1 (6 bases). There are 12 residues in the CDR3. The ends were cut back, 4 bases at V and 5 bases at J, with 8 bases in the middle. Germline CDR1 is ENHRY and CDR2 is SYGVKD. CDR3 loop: CAISGTAETQYF. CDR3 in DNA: TGTGCCATCAGTGGGACAGCTGAGACCCAGTACTTC.

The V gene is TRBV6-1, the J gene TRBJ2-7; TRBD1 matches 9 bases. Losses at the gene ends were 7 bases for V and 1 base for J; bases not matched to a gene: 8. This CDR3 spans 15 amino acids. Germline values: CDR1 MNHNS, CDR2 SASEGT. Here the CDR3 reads CASIKPGQGSYEQYF. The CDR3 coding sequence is TGTGCCAGCATAAAACCGGGACAGGGATCCTACGAGCAGTACTTC.

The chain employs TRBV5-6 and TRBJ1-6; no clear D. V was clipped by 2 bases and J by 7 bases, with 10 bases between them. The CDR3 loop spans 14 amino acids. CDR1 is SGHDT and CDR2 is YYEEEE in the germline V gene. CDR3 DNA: TGTGCCAGCAGCTTTCTAGGACGGAATTCACCCCTCCACTTT. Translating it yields CASSFLGRNSPLHF.

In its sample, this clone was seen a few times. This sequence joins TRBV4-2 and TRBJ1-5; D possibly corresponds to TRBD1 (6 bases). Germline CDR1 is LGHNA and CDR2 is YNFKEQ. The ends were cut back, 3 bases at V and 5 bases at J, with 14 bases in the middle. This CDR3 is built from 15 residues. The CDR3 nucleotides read TGTGCCAGCAGCCAGGAGGGGGGAGACGATCAGCCCCAGCATTTT. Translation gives CASSQEGGDDQPQHF.

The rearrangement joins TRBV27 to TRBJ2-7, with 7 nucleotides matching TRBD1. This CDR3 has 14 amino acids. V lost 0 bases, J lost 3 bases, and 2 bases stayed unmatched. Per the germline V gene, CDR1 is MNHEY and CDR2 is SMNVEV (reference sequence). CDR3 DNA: TGTGCCAGCAGTTTATCGAACAGGGGCTACGAGCAGTACTTC. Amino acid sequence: CASSLSNRGYEQYF.

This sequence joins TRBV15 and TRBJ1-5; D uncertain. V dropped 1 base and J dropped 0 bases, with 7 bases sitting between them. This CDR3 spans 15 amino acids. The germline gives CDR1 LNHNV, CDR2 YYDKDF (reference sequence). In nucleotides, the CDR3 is TGTGCCACCAGCAGAGGAGGGAATAGCAATCAGCCCCAGCATTTT. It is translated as CATSRGGNSNQPQHF.

CDR3 DNA: TGTGCCTGGTCGCTTGGACAGGGAGGGAACACTGAAGCTTTCTTT. Its protein product is CAWSLGQGGNTEAFF. This chain uses TRBV30 with TRBJ1-1, with 8 bases matching TRBD1. The CDR3 covers 15 residues. V lost 5 bases and J lost 1; bases outside the gene matches: 9. Germline loops: CDR1 GTSNPN, CDR2 SVGIG (reference sequence). The full variable domain, completed using reference TRBV30 and TRBJ1-1, is SQTIHQWPATLVQPVGSPLSLECTVEGTSNPNLYWYRQAAGRGLQLLFYSVGIGQISSEVPQNLSASRPQDRQFILSSKKLLLSDSGFYLCAWSLGQGGNTEAFFGQGTRLTVV.

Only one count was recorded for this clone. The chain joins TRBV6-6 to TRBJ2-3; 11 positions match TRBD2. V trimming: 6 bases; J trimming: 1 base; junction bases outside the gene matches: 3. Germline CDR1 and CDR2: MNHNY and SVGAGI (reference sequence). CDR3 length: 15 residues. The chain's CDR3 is CASRTSGGGTDTQYF. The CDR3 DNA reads TGTGCCAGCAGAACTAGCGGGGGTGGCACAGATACGCAGTATTTT.

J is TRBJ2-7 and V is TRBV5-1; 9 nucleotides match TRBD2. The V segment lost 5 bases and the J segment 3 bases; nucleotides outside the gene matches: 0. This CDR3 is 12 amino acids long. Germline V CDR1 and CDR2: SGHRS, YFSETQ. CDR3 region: CASRTSGYEQYF. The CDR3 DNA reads TGCGCCAGCAGGACTAGCGGCTACGAGCAGTACTTC. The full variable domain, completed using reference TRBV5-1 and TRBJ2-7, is KAGVTQTPRYLIKTRGQQVTLSCSPISGHRSVSWYQQTPGQGLQFLFEYFSETQRNKGNFPGRFSGRQFSNSRSEMNVSTLELGDSALYLCASRTSGYEQYFGPGTRLTVT.